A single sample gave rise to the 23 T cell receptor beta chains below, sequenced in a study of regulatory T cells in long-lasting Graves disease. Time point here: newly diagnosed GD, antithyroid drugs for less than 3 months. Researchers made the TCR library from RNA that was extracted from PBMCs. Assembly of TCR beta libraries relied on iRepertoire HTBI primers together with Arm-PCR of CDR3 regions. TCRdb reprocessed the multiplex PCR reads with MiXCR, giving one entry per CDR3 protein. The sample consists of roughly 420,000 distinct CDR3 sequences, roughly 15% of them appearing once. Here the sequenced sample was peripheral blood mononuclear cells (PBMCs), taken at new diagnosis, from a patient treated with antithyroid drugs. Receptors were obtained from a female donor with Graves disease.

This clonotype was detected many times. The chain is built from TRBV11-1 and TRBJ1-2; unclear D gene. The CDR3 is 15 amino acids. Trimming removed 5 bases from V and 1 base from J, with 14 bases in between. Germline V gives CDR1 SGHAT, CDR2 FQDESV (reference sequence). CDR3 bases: TGTGCCAGCAGCAGCATGGGAACCTTTAACTATGGCTACACCTTC. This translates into CASSSMGTFNYGYTF.

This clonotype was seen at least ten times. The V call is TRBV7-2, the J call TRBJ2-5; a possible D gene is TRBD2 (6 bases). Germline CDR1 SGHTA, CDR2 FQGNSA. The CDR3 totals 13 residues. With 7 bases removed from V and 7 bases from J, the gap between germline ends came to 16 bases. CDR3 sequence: CASTPWGVGTQYF. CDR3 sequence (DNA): TGTGCCAGCACACCGTGGGGGGTCGGGACCCAGTACTTC.

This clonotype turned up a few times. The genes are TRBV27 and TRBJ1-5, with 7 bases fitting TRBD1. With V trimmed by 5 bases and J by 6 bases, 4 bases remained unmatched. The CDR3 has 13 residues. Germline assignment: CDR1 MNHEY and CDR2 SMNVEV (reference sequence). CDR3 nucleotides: TGTGCCAGCAGTCTCGACAGGGCTCAGCCCCAGCATTTT. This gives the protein CASSLDRAQPQHF.

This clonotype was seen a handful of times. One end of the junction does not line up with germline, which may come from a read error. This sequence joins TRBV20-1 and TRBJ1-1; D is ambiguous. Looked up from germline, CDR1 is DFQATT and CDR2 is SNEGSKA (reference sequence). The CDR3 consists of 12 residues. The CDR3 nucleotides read TGCAGTGCTAGAGTATCGATGGCGGAGGCTTCCTTT. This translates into CSARVSMAEASF.

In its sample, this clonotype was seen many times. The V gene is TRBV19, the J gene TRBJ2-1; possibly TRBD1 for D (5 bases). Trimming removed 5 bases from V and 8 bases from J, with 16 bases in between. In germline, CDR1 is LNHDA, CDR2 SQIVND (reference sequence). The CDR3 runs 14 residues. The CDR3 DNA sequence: TGTGCCAGTAGTCCCCTCCCCAGGGTCGATGAGCAGTTCTTC. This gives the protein CASSPLPRVDEQFF.

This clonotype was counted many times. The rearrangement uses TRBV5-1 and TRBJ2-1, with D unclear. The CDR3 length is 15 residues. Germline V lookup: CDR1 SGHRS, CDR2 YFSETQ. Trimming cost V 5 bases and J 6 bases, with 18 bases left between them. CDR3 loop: CASRSYVLGSNEQFF. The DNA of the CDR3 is TGCGCCAGCAGGTCTTACGTGCTCGGCAGCAATGAGCAGTTCTTC.

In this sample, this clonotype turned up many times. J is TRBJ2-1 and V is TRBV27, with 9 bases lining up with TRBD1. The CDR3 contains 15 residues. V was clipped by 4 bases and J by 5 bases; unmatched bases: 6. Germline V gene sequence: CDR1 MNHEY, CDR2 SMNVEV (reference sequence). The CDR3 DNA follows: TGTGCCAGCAGTTCCGGGACAGGGCCTAACAATGAGCAGTTCTTC. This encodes CASSSGTGPNNEQFF.

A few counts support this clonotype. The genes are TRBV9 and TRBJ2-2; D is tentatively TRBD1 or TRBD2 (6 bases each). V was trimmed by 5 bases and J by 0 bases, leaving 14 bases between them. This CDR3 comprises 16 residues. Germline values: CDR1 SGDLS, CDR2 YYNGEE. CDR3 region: CASRLSEGANTGELFF. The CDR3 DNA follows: TGTGCCAGCAGACTTTCGGAGGGGGCGAACACCGGGGAGCTGTTTTTT.

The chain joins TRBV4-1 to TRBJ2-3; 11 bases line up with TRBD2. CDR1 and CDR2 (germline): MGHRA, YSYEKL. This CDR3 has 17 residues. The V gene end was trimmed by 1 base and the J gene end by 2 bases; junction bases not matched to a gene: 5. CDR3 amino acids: CASSQVLAGGNTDTQYF. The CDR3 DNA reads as TGCGCCAGCAGCCAAGTGCTAGCGGGGGGTAACACAGATACGCAGTATTTT.

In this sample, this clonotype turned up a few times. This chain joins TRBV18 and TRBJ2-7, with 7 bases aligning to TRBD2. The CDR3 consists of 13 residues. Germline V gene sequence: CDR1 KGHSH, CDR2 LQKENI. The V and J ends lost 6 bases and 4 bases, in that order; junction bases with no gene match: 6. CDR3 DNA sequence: TGTGCCAGCTCGCCTACTAGCGCGTACGAGCAGTACTTC. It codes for CASSPTSAYEQYF.

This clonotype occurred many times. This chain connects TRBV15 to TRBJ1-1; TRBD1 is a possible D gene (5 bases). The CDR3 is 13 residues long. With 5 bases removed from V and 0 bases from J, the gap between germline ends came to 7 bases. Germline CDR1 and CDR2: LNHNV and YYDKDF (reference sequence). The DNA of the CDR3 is TGTGCCACCAGCGACAGCCTGAACACTGAAGCTTTCTTT. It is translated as CATSDSLNTEAFF.

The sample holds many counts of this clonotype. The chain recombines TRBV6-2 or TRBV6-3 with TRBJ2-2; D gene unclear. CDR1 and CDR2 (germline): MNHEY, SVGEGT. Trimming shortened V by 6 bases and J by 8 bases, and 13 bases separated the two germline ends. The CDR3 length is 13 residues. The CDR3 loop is CASRKPISGELFF. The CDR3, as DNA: TGTGCCAGCAGGAAGCCCATCTCAGGGGAGCTGTTTTTT.

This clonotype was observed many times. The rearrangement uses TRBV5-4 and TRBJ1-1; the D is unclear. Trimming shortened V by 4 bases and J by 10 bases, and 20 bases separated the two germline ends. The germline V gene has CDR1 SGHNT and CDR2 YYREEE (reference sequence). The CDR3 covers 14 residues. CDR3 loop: CASSPELSLAVAFF. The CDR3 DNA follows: TGTGCCAGCAGCCCCGAGCTAAGTCTGGCTGTAGCTTTCTTT.

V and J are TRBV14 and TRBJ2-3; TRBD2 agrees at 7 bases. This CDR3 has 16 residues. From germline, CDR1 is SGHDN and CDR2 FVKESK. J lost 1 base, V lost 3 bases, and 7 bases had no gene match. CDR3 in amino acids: CASSQEWTRGTDTQYF. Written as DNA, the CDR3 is TGTGCCAGCAGCCAGGAATGGACTAGGGGCACAGATACGCAGTATTTT. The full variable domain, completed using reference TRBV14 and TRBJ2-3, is EAGVTQFPSHSVIEKGQTVTLRCDPISGHDNLYWYRRVMGKEIKFLLHFVKESKQDESGMPNNRFLAERTGGTYSTLKVQPAELEDSGVYFCASSQEWTRGTDTQYFGPGTRLTVL.

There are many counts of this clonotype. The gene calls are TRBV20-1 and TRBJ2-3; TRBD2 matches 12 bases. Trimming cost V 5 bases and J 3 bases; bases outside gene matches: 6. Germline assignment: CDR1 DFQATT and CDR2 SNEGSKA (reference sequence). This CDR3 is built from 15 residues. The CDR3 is CSAPPTSGRTDTQYF. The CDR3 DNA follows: TGCAGTGCTCCACCAACTAGCGGGAGGACAGATACGCAGTATTTT.

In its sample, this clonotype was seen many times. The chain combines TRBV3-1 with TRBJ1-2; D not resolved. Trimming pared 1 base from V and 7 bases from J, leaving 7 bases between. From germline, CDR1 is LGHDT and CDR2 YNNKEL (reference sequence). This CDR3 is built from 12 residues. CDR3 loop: CASSQGPAGYTF. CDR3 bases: TGTGCCAGCAGCCAAGGCCCCGCTGGCTACACCTTC.

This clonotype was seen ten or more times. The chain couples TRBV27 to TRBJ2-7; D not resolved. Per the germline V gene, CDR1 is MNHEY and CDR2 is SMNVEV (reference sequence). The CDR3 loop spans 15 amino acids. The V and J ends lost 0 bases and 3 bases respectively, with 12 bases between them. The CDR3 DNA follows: TGTGCCAGCAGTTTATCGCTGCAGACAAGCTACGAGCAGTACTTC. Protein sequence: CASSLSLQTSYEQYF.

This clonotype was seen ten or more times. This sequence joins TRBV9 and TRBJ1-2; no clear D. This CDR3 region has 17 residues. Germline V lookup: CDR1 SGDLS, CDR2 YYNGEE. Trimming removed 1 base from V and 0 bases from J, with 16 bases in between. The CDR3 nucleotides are TGTGCCAGCAGCGTAAAGGCGTCAGTCGCGTCTAACTATGGCTACACCTTC. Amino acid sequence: CASSVKASVASNYGYTF.

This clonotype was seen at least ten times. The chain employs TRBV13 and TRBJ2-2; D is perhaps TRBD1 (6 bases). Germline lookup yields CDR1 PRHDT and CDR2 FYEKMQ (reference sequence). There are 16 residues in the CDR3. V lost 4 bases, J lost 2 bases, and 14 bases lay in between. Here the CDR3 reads CASSWATGPNTGELFF. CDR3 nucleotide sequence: TGTGCCAGCAGCTGGGCAACAGGGCCTAACACCGGGGAGCTGTTTTTT.

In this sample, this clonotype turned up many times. CDR3 coding DNA: TGTGCCAGCAGCCGTTGGGGGCGGAATGAGCAGTTCTTC. Amino acid sequence: CASSRWGRNEQFF. The rearrangement joins TRBV7-9 to TRBJ2-1, with D tentatively TRBD1 (6 bases). This CDR3 region has 13 residues. Trimming took off 5 bases at V and 7 bases at J, with 12 bases between the two ends. Germline V CDR1 and CDR2: SEHNR, FQNEAQ (reference sequence). The full variable domain, rest sourced from reference TRBV7-9 and TRBJ2-1, is DTGVSQNPRHKITKRGQNVTFRCDPISEHNRLYWYRQTLGQGPEFLTYFQNEAQLEKSRLLSDRFSAERPKGSFSTLEIQRTEQGDSAMYLCASSRWGRNEQFFGPGTRLTVL.

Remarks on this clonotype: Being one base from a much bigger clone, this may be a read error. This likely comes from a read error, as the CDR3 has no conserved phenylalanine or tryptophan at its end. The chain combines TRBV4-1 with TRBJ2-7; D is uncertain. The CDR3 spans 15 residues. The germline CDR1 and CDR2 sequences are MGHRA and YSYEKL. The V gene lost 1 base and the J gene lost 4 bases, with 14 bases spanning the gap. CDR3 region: CASSQALLDGYEQYL. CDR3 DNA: TGCGCCAGCAGCCAAGCCCTCTTGGACGGTTACGAGCAGTACCTC.

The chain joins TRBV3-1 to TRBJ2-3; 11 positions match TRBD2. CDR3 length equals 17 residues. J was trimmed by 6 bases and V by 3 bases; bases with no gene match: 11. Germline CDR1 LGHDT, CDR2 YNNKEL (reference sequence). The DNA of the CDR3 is TGTGCCAGCAGCCAGGCACTAGCGGGGGACGGATCGGATACGCAGTATTTT. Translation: CASSQALAGDGSDTQYF.

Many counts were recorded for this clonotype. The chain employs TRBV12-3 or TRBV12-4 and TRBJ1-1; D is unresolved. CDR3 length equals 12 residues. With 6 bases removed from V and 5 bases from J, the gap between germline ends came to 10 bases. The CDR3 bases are TGTGCCAGCAGGAAACTGGGGACTGAAGCTTTCTTT. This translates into CASRKLGTEAFF.